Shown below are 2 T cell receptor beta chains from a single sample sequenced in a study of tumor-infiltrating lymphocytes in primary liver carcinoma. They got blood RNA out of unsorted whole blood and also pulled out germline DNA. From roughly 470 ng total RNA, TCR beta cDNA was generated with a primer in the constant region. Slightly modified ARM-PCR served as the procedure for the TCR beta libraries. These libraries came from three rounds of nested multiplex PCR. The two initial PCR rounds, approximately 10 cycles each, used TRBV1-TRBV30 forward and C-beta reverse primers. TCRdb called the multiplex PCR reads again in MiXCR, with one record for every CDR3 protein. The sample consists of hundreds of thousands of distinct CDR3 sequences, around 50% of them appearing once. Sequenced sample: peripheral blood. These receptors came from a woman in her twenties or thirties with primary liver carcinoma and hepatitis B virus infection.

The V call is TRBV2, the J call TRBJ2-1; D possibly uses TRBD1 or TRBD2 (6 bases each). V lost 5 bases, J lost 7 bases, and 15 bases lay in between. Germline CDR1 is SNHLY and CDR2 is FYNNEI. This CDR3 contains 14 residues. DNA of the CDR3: TGTGCCAGCAGTCTCAGGGGCGCGGGGAATGAGCAGTTCTTC. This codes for CASSLRGAGNEQFF.

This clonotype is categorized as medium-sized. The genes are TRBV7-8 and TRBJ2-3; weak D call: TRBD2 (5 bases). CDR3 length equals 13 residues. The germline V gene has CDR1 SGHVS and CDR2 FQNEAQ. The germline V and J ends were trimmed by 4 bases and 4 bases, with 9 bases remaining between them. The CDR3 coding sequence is TGTGCCAGCAGCTCACTAGTATCAGATACGCAGTATTTT. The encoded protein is CASSSLVSDTQYF.